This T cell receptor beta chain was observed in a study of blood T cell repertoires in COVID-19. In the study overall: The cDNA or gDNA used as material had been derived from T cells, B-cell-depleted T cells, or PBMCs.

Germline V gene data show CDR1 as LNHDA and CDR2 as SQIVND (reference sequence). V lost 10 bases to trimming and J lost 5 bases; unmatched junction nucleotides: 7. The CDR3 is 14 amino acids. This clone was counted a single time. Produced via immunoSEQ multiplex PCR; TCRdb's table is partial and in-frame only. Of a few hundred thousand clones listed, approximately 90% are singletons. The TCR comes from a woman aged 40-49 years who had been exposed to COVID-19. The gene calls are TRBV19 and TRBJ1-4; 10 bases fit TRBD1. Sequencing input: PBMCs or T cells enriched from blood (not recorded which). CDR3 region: CATNRGQGNEKLFF. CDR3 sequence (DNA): TGTGCCACTAACCGGGGACAGGGGAATGAAAAACTGTTTTTT.